Only a few counts were recorded for the clone carrying this TCR beta chain. The antigen is undetermined. The data were obtained in a study of blood T cells in healthy people across ages. Study results and caveats: Roughly linearly, TCR beta diversity per million T cells fell as age increased. Strong correlation was found linking TCR beta diversity to naive T cell percentage.

For the second PCR, which ran for roughly 6 to 11 cycles, a sample-barcoded 5' primer and a J-beta primer mix were used. MiXCR was run by TCRdb on the 5' RACE reads, yielding one entry per CDR3 protein. The data show roughly 860,000 distinct CDR3 sequences, less than 80% seen once. The V gene lost 7 bases and the J gene lost 4 bases, with 18 bases spanning the gap. Per germline, CDR1 ENHRY and CDR2 SYGVKD. The CDR3 has 15 residues. The chain uses TRBV10-3 and TRBJ2-3; D tentatively reads TRBD1 or TRBD2 (6 bases each). The receptor comes from a man aged 30 to 39 in good health. Sequencing was done on a sample of blood. The CDR3 here is CAITLKGGFPDTQYF. As DNA, the CDR3 is TGTGCCATCACCCTGAAGGGGGGCTTTCCAGATACGCAGTATTTT.